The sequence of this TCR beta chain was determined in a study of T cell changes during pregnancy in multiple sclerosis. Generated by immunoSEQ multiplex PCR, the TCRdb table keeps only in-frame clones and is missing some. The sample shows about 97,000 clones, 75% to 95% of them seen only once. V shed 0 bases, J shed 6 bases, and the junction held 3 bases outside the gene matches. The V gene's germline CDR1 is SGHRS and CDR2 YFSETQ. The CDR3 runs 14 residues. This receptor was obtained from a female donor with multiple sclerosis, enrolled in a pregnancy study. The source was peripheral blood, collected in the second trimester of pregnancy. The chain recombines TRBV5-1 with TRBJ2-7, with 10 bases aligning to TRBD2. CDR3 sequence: CASSLGLAGPEQYF. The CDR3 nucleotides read TGCGCCAGCAGCTTGGGACTAGCGGGTCCCGAGCAGTACTTC.